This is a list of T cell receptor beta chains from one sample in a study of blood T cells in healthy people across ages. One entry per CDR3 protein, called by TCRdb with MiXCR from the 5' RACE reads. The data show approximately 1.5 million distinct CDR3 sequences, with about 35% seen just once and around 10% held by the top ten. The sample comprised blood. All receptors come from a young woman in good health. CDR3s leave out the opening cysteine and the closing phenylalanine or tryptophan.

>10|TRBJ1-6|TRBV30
AWMGGRSPLH
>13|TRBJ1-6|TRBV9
ASSRDGDRNSPLH
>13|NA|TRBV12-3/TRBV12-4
ASSSRGHTIYEQY
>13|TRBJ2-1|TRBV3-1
ASSQAPNGYTEQF
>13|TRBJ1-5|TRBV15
ATSRGRGQGQPQH
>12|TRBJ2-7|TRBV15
ATGNTQARDEQY
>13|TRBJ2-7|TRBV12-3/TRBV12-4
ASSPDLLGSYEQY
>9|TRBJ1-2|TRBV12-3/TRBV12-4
ASIGGQGYT
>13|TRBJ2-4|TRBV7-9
ASSTLGDSFEEQY
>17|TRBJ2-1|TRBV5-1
ASSLDLSVTGRNYNEQF
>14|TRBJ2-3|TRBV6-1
ASRKELLHLTDTQY
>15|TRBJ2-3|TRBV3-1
ASSQLAGQVITDTQY
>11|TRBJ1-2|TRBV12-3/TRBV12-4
ASSSVMGYGYT